This T cell receptor beta chain was identified during a study of cytomegalovirus exposure and HLA in healthy donors. General study findings and limits: Association of a missense DCLRE1C variant with TCR beta V- and J-gene trimming was reported in a later analysis. Highest at DRB1 and lowest at HLA-C, TCR association rates differed among HLA loci in a later analysis. HLA restriction was apparent for most CMV-associated TCR beta chains in a later analysis. In the analysis, some V segments, TRBV6-2 and TRBV6-3 included, were excluded as indistinguishable.

In the case of this clone: What it binds is not known.

The V end was cut by 3 bases, the J end by 4 bases, with 12 bases between. Germline CDR1 ENHRY, CDR2 SYGVKD. The CDR3 contains 14 residues. In the PCR, 60 Vbeta and 13 Jbeta primers were used. Clones were read by immunoSEQ multiplex PCR, and TCRdb kept only the in-frame ones, dropping some. The data hold about 170,000 clones, with roughly 81% observed a single time. The TCR was taken from a man aged 25 to 40 in good health and CMV-seropositive. Sequenced sample: PBMCs. This chain connects TRBV10-3 to TRBJ1-2; no definite D call. For the CDR3, the DNA is TGTGCCATCAGTGACGGCTACAGCAGCTATGGCTACACCTTC. As protein: CAISDGYSSYGYTF.